One sample yielded the 23 T cell receptor beta chains listed below, sequenced in a study of HIV-infected patients and healthy controls (dated by TCRdb to 2013 to 2014). Receptor libraries were prepared by 5' RACE. Sequencing instrument: Illumina MiSeq. The public reads were reanalyzed by TCRdb: fastp trimming at Q25, MiXCR alignment, in-frame beta chains only. Rows with a matching CDR3 protein are joined into one entry that keeps the most common DNA and genes. The sample table records tens of thousands of distinct CDR3 sequences; roughly 16% of these occur just once. Approximately 5% of the sample lies in the top ten. The sequencing input was CD4+ T cells from blood. These receptors all come from a human donor in good health.

The chain combines TRBV5-5 with TRBJ2-7; 8 bases match TRBD1. The V gene's germline CDR1 is SGHKS and CDR2 YYEKEE (reference sequence). The ends lost 5 bases at V and 7 bases at J; junction bases unmatched: 8. The CDR3 consists of 13 residues. DNA for the CDR3: TGTGCCAGCAGAGTACCCGGGACAGGAGAGCAGTACTTC. Its protein is CASRVPGTGEQYF.

This clonotype was counted only a few times. The chain joins TRBV6-4 to TRBJ2-7; D unclear. Trimming cost V 5 bases and J 6 bases, with 8 bases left between them. Germline CDR1 is MRHNA and CDR2 is SNTAGT. The CDR3 covers 11 residues. The CDR3 loop reads CASSLPREQYF. As DNA, the CDR3 is TGTGCCAGCAGTTTACCCCGCGAGCAGTACTTC.

The chain links TRBV2 to TRBJ2-1, with 7 bases matching TRBD2. The V gene's germline CDR1 is SNHLY and CDR2 FYNNEI. The CDR3 extends over 14 amino acids. The trim removed 4 bases at V and 0 bases at J, leaving 0 bases unmatched. Written as DNA, the CDR3 is TGTGCCAGCAGTGGACTAGCCTCCTACAATGAGCAGTTCTTC. It codes for CASSGLASYNEQFF. Full variable domain (remainder filled in from reference TRBV2 and TRBJ2-1): EPEVTQTPSHQVTQMGQEVILRCVPISNHLYFYWYRQILGQKVEFLVSFYNNEISEKSEIFDDQFSVERPDGSNFTLKIRSTKLEDSAMYFCASSGLASYNEQFFGPGTRLTVL.

This chain connects TRBV2 to TRBJ2-7; D possibly corresponds to TRBD1 (7 bases). CDR3 length: 13 amino acids. CDR1 SNHLY and CDR2 FYNNEI come from the germline V gene. The V end lost 8 bases, the J end lost 2 bases, and 13 bases lay between the germline ends. CDR3 nucleotide sequence: TGTGCCAGCGGGGGGACAGTCCCCTACGAGCAGTACTTC. This translates into CASGGTVPYEQYF.

This clonotype was picked up many times. DNA for the CDR3: TGTGCCAGCTCACCACCGCCAGGGAGAAACACCATATATTTT. It encodes CASSPPPGRNTIYF. V and J are TRBV18 and TRBJ1-3, with D possibly matching TRBD1 (5 bases). This CDR3 comprises 14 residues. The V gene's germline CDR1 is KGHSH and CDR2 LQKENI. Trimming stripped 0 bases from V and 5 bases from J, with 8 bases between.

Ten or more counts support this clonotype. V gene TRBV20-1 combines with J gene TRBJ2-1, with a weak D call TRBD2 (7 bases). Per germline, CDR1 DFQATT and CDR2 SNEGSKA (reference sequence). V lost 6 bases and J lost 8, with 26 bases in between. The CDR3 consists of 16 residues. DNA of the CDR3: TGCAGTGCGCCCCGAGGGGGGGGTACTCGGTGGGATGAGCAGTTCTTC. Residues: CSAPRGGGTRWDEQFF.

This clonotype was observed at least ten times. As DNA, the CDR3 is TGTGCCAGCAGCTTAGGGGAGGGCCTGGCGAACACTGAAGCTTTCTTT. As protein: CASSLGEGLANTEAFF. The V call is TRBV7-3, the J call TRBJ1-1; D not resolved. V lost 2 bases and J lost 1, with 14 bases in between. This CDR3 comprises 16 residues. Germline V gene lookup returns CDR1 SGHTA and CDR2 FQGTGA.

This clonotype showed up just a few times. The V call is TRBV7-9, the J call TRBJ2-5, with D perhaps matching TRBD2 (5 bases). V lost 6 bases to trimming and J lost 5 bases, with 16 bases between them. Germline lookup yields CDR1 SEHNR and CDR2 FQNEAQ (reference sequence). The CDR3 runs to 14 residues. CDR3 nucleotides: TGTGCCAGCAGATCCTACGGTGGCGGGGAGACCCAGTACTTC. Translating gives CASRSYGGGETQYF.

This clonotype was detected ten times or more. This chain connects TRBV29-1 to TRBJ1-1; 7 bases line up with TRBD1. The CDR3 is made up of 17 amino acids. V was clipped by 7 bases and J by 3 bases; unmatched bases: 20. Germline values: CDR1 SQVTM, CDR2 ANQGSEA. In DNA form, the CDR3 reads TGCAGCGCCTATAAACTGCCCCGGACAGGAGGTGACACTGAAGCTTTCTTT. This sequence encodes CSAYKLPRTGGDTEAFF. Complete variable domain (other parts from reference TRBV29-1 and TRBJ1-1): SAVISQKPSRDICQRGTSLTIQCQVDSQVTMMFWYRQQPGQSLTLIATANQGSEATYESGFVIDKFPISRPNLTFSTLTVSNMSPEDSSIYLCSAYKLPRTGGDTEAFFGQGTRLTVV.

The chain links TRBV19 to TRBJ2-3; D is tentatively TRBD1 or TRBD2 (6 bases each). The germline V and J ends were trimmed by 6 bases and 0 bases, with 16 bases remaining between them. The CDR3 covers 16 residues. Germline loops: CDR1 LNHDA, CDR2 SQIVND (reference sequence). CDR3: CASSAGLGASTDTQYF. The CDR3 DNA reads as TGTGCCAGTAGCGCGGGGCTGGGGGCAAGCACAGATACGCAGTATTTT.

The table lists this clonotype with many counts. J is TRBJ2-3 and V is TRBV20-1, with TRBD2 matching over 10 bases. This CDR3 contains 15 residues. V shed 6 bases and J 2 bases; nucleotides not matched to a gene: 8. Germline V gene sequence: CDR1 DFQATT, CDR2 SNEGSKA (reference sequence). The DNA of the CDR3 is TGCAGTGCCACGTTACTAGCGGGGACCACAGATACGCAGTATTTT. Translation gives CSATLLAGTTDTQYF.

The chain joins TRBV4-1 to TRBJ1-1; unclear D gene. V gave up 1 base and J gave up 6 bases, with 21 bases separating them. This CDR3 is 17 amino acids long. CDR1 and CDR2 (germline): MGHRA, YSYEKL. CDR3 loop: CASSQGILRQEVAEAFF. DNA of the CDR3: TGCGCCAGCAGCCAAGGGATTCTTCGTCAGGAGGTCGCTGAAGCTTTCTTT.

This clonotype was counted a few times. The chain recombines TRBV5-1 with TRBJ2-1; a possible D gene is TRBD2 (5 bases). The CDR3 has 15 residues. Germline assignment: CDR1 SGHRS and CDR2 YFSETQ. The V gene lost 0 bases and the J gene lost 7 bases, with 14 bases spanning the gap. This CDR3 is CASSLGRRGYNEQFF. The CDR3 nucleotides are TGCGCCAGCAGCTTGGGACGAAGAGGGTATAATGAGCAGTTCTTC.

The V and J genes are TRBV7-2 and TRBJ2-3, with unresolved D. The CDR3 is made up of 16 amino acids. The germline V gene encodes CDR1 SGHTA and CDR2 FQGNSA. V shed 3 bases and J shed 7 bases, with 20 bases lying between them. CDR3 DNA sequence: TGTGCCAGCAGCTTTACCCCTTCGGTTGACCCTAATACGCAGTATTTT. Its protein is CASSFTPSVDPNTQYF.

This clonotype was counted between two and nine times. V usage is TRBV6-5 and J usage is TRBJ2-7; 8 positions agree with TRBD1. V gave up 6 bases and J gave up 4 bases; unmatched junction bases: 8. Germline V gene data show CDR1 as MNHEY and CDR2 as SVGAGI. CDR3 length equals 14 residues. CDR3 in amino acids: CASRGQGQRYEQYF. The CDR3 nucleotides read TGTGCCAGCAGAGGACAGGGCCAAAGGTACGAGCAGTACTTC.

The genes are TRBV12-3 or TRBV12-4 and TRBJ2-2; 7 nucleotides line up with TRBD2. Trimming removed 1 base from V and 10 bases from J; junction bases left unmatched: 6. This CDR3 contains 14 residues. The CDR3 DNA is TGTGCCAGCAGTTTAGGGGGAGGGCCAAAGGAGCTGTTTTTT. Protein: CASSLGGGPKELFF.

The chain joins TRBV6-5 to TRBJ2-7, with unresolved D. V was trimmed by 2 bases and J by 8 bases, leaving 16 bases between them. The CDR3 sequence is 14 residues long. CDR1 MNHEY and CDR2 SVGAGI come from the germline V gene. CDR3 nucleotides: TGTGCCAGCAGTTACGACGTCTCTCCTACGAAGCAGTACTTC. Its translation is CASSYDVSPTKQYF.

This clonotype was recorded many times. This chain joins TRBV7-8 and TRBJ2-2; 9 bases fit TRBD1. The CDR3 spans 16 residues. J lost 0 bases, V lost 5 bases, and 4 bases had no gene match. Germline CDR1 and CDR2: SGHVS and FQNEAQ. CDR3 loop: CASSPWTGANTGELFF. CDR3 nucleotide sequence: TGTGCCAGCAGCCCGTGGACAGGGGCGAACACCGGGGAGCTGTTTTTT. Combining the CDR3 with reference TRBV7-8 and TRBJ2-2 gives the whole variable domain GAGVSQSPRYKVAKRGQDVALRCDPISGHVSLFWYQQALGQGPEFLTYFQNEAQLDKSGLPSDRFFAERPEGSVSTLKIQRTQQEDSAVYLCASSPWTGANTGELFFGEGSRLTVL.

The sample holds many counts of this clonotype. J is TRBJ2-2 and V is TRBV25-1, with no clear D. Trimming pared 6 bases from V and 4 bases from J, leaving 9 bases between. The CDR3 consists of 13 residues. Germline V gene data show CDR1 as MGHDK and CDR2 as SYGVNS. The CDR3 DNA follows: TGTGCCAGCAGCCGGTCGGGCACCGGGGAGCTGTTTTTT. Encoded protein: CASSRSGTGELFF. Based on the CDR3 plus reference TRBV25-1 and TRBJ2-2, the full variable domain is EADIYQTPRYLVIGTGKKITLECSQTMGHDKMYWYQQDPGMELHLIHYSYGVNSTEKGDLSSESTVSRIRTEHFPLTLESARPSHTSQYLCASSRSGTGELFFGEGSRLTVL.

V is TRBV29-1 and J is TRBJ2-4; D call uncertain. V was trimmed by 6 bases and J by 0 bases, leaving 9 bases between them. The CDR3 length is 13 residues. CDR1 is SQVTM and CDR2 is ANQGSEA in the germline V gene. The CDR3 protein is CSVLGIAKNIQYF. CDR3 nucleotides: TGCAGCGTCCTTGGGATAGCCAAAAACATTCAGTACTTC.

This clonotype occurred many times. The rearrangement uses TRBV20-1 and TRBJ1-1, with TRBD1 as a possible D gene (6 bases). This CDR3 contains 15 residues. Germline CDR1 is DFQATT and CDR2 is SNEGSKA (reference sequence). V was shortened by 4 bases and J by 1 base, with 16 bases between the two germline ends. The CDR3: CSATASGHSNTEAFF. The CDR3 DNA sequence: TGCAGTGCTACCGCTTCGGGACATTCGAACACTGAAGCTTTCTTT.

This clonotype was counted only a few times. The genes are TRBV7-2 and TRBJ2-3; D might be TRBD2 (5 bases). Germline V CDR1 and CDR2: SGHTA, FQGNSA. The CDR3 consists of 17 residues. The V gene lost 3 bases and the J gene lost 6 bases, with 22 bases spanning the gap. The CDR3 coding sequence is TGTGCCAGCAGCTTGGAATCCCGGGCCGCTCGAGGGGATACGCAGTATTTT. Protein sequence: CASSLESRAARGDTQYF.

This clonotype was detected ten times or more. The chain joins TRBV5-6 to TRBJ2-5; 9 nucleotides align to TRBD2. J lost 3 bases, V lost 7 bases, and 7 bases had no gene match. The CDR3 loop spans 14 amino acids. CDR1 SGHDT and CDR2 YYEEEE come from the germline V gene. The CDR3 loop is CASVASGTKETQYF. DNA of the CDR3: TGTGCCAGCGTCGCTAGCGGGACGAAAGAGACCCAGTACTTC.